This record looks at one T cell receptor (beta chain) sequence and its context. Its antigen is still unknown. Assay: immunoSEQ multiplex PCR; the TCRdb copy retains only in-frame clones and omits some. Found here are around 20,000 clones, 60% to 80% of them singletons; the top ten hold approximately 11%. This record belongs to a study of CD4 T cells in relation to SARS-CoV-2 and coronaviruses. General study findings and limits: Roughly 69% of donors had memory CD4+ clonotypes crossrecognizing SARS-CoV-2 and common cold coronavirus spike.

The unexposed donors gave CD4+ T cells in about 2010-2018, prior to COVID-19. CD4+ T cells were isolated from the cells after around 10 days of culture. The TCR originated in a human donor in good health. The sequencing sample was made of CD4+ T cells from PBMCs, cultured in vitro.

The CDR3 reads CASSVRNTGELFF. As DNA, the CDR3 is TGTGCCAGCAGTGTCAGAAACACCGGGGAGCTGTTTTTT. V usage is TRBV2 and J usage is TRBJ2-2; the D is unclear. Deletions cut 4 bases from V and 2 bases from J, with 5 bases between. The CDR3 spans 13 residues. Germline CDR1 SNHLY, CDR2 FYNNEI.